These T cell receptor beta chains were read from a single sample in a study of T cell changes during pregnancy in multiple sclerosis. TCRdb's table, derived via immunoSEQ multiplex PCR, lists solely in-frame clones and lacks some. The sample lists over 25,000 clones; approximately 88% were seen once. The specimen comprised CD8+ T cells from peripheral blood mononuclear cells, sampled before pregnancy. These receptors were collected from a female donor with multiple sclerosis, enrolled in a pregnancy study. CDR3s include the opening cysteine and the closing phenylalanine or tryptophan. The D gene is left open where the match is weak. Part of the rows lack a size; the others show once, few, many or a class for expanded clones.

j_call: TRBJ2-5
d_call: TRBD2
clone_size: few
v_call: TRBV19
cdr3_nt: TGTGCCAGTACCCCTAGCGGGGGGACCGGTGGTTGGGCCCAGTACTTC
cdr3_aa: CASTPSGGTGGWAQYF

j_call: TRBJ2-5
d_call: TRBD2
clone_size: few
v_call: TRBV28
cdr3_nt: TGTGCCAGCAGTTTGCCGACTAAAAACCTAGCGGAGGGTGAGACCCAGTACTTC
cdr3_aa: CASSLPTKNLAEGETQYF

j_call: TRBJ1-6
d_call: TRBD1
clone_size: -
v_call: TRBV7-9
cdr3_nt: TGTGCCAGCAGCTTGTCACCTGGCCAGGGGGCTCGGTCCCCCCTCCACTTT
cdr3_aa: CASSLSPGQGARSPLHF

j_call: TRBJ2-1
d_call: -
clone_size: -
v_call: TRBV5-4
cdr3_nt: TGTGCCAGCAAAGGGGGGAGGGGCAATGAGCAGTTCTTC
cdr3_aa: CASKGGRGNEQFF

j_call: TRBJ1-6
d_call: -
clone_size: -
v_call: TRBV19
cdr3_nt: TGTGCCAGTAGTACCCCCACGGGGGTGGATAATTCACCCCTCCACTTT
cdr3_aa: CASSTPTGVDNSPLHF

j_call: TRBJ2-2
d_call: -
clone_size: -
v_call: TRBV19
cdr3_nt: TGTGCCAGCCTTGACCCGTCCGCAACATGGGGGGCCGGGGAGCTGTTTTTT
cdr3_aa: CASLDPSATWGAGELFF

j_call: TRBJ2-3
d_call: TRBD2
clone_size: few
v_call: TRBV6-1
cdr3_nt: TGTGCCAGCAGCTCGACTAGCGGGGGGGCAGATACGCAGTATTTT
cdr3_aa: CASSSTSGGADTQYF

j_call: TRBJ2-7
d_call: TRBD1
clone_size: -
v_call: TRBV7-2
cdr3_nt: TGTGCCAGCAGCGTAGTGGGACAGGCCTACGAGCAGTACTTC
cdr3_aa: CASSVVGQAYEQYF

j_call: TRBJ1-2
d_call: -
clone_size: -
v_call: TRBV6-5
cdr3_nt: TGTGCCAGCAGTGGGTCAGGGCGCACTGGCTACACCTTC
cdr3_aa: CASSGSGRTGYTF

j_call: TRBJ1-2
d_call: -
clone_size: -
v_call: TRBV4-3
cdr3_nt: TGCGCCAGCAGCCTACGTGCGGCTAATGTCTATGGCTACACCTTC
cdr3_aa: CASSLRAANVYGYTF

j_call: TRBJ2-2
d_call: TRBD2
clone_size: -
v_call: TRBV6-1
cdr3_nt: TGTGCCAGCAGTGAAGGCCGGGGGGGCCAGGGGGAGCTGTTTTTT
cdr3_aa: CASSEGRGGQGELFF

j_call: TRBJ1-1
d_call: TRBD1
clone_size: -
v_call: TRBV2
cdr3_nt: TGTGCCAGCAGTGAGGACAGGAGGGACACTGAAGCTTTCTTT
cdr3_aa: CASSEDRRDTEAFF

j_call: TRBJ2-3
d_call: -
clone_size: -
v_call: TRBV6-1
cdr3_nt: TGTGCCAGCAGCTGGGCGCCGAATACAGATACGCAGTATTTT
cdr3_aa: CASSWAPNTDTQYF

j_call: TRBJ2-6
d_call: TRBD1
clone_size: -
v_call: TRBV9
cdr3_nt: TGTGCCAGCAGCGCCCCCGGGACAGGGACCTCTCGGGCCAACGTCCTGACTTTC
cdr3_aa: CASSAPGTGTSRANVLTF

j_call: TRBJ1-3
d_call: -
clone_size: -
v_call: TRBV4-1
cdr3_nt: TGCGCCAGCAGCCCCCTCGGTGACACCATATATTTT
cdr3_aa: CASSPLGDTIYF

j_call: TRBJ2-7
d_call: -
clone_size: -
v_call: TRBV6-1
cdr3_nt: TGTGCCAGCAGTGAACTCATCCGGGCCTTCCAGGGGGAGCAGTACTTC
cdr3_aa: CASSELIRAFQGEQYF

j_call: TRBJ2-1
d_call: TRBD2
clone_size: -
v_call: TRBV5-1
cdr3_nt: TGCGCCAGCAGCGACGAGGGTAAGGGACTAGCGGGGGGCAATGAGCAGTTCTTC
cdr3_aa: CASSDEGKGLAGGNEQFF

j_call: TRBJ1-2
d_call: TRBD1
clone_size: -
v_call: TRBV27
cdr3_nt: TGTGCCAGCAGTCACACAGGGGCCGCTAATGGCTACACCTTC
cdr3_aa: CASSHTGAANGYTF

j_call: TRBJ2-3
d_call: -
clone_size: -
v_call: TRBV11-3
cdr3_nt: TGTGCCAGCAGTCGGAGGTCCGGCGGGGCCACAGATACGCAGTATTTT
cdr3_aa: CASSRRSGGATDTQYF

j_call: TRBJ1-2
d_call: TRBD1
clone_size: once
v_call: TRBV27
cdr3_nt: TGTGCCAGCAGCTTTACAGGGGCATCCTATGGCTACACCTTC
cdr3_aa: CASSFTGASYGYTF

j_call: TRBJ2-3
d_call: TRBD1
clone_size: -
v_call: TRBV6-1
cdr3_nt: TGTGCCAGCAGTGAATTCGGACAGGCCACAACTCTACTCACAGATACGCAGTATTTT
cdr3_aa: CASSEFGQATTLLTDTQYF

j_call: TRBJ2-4
d_call: TRBD1
clone_size: -
v_call: TRBV5-6
cdr3_nt: TGTGCCAGCAGCTGGGGGACAGGGTATGAGGCCAAAAACATTCAGTACTTC
cdr3_aa: CASSWGTGYEAKNIQYF

j_call: TRBJ2-7
d_call: -
clone_size: -
v_call: TRBV30
cdr3_nt: TGTGCCTGGTCGCTTTACAGCTACGAGCAGTACTTC
cdr3_aa: CAWSLYSYEQYF

j_call: TRBJ1-2
d_call: TRBD1
clone_size: -
v_call: TRBV5-4
cdr3_nt: TGTGCCAGCAGCTTAGAACAGGGGTTAGGGGGCTACACCTTC
cdr3_aa: CASSLEQGLGGYTF

j_call: TRBJ2-7
d_call: -
clone_size: -
v_call: TRBV28
cdr3_nt: TGTGCCAGCAGTCAGCCAGGGGAAACCTACGAGCAGTACTTC
cdr3_aa: CASSQPGETYEQYF

j_call: TRBJ2-7
d_call: TRBD2
clone_size: -
v_call: TRBV4-1
cdr3_nt: TGCGCCAGCAGCCCGGGGACTAGCGGAGGTTACGAGCAGTACTTC
cdr3_aa: CASSPGTSGGYEQYF

j_call: TRBJ1-1
d_call: TRBD1
clone_size: -
v_call: TRBV27
cdr3_nt: TGTGCCAGCAGTAAAGGACAGGGCCTCACTGAAGCTTTCTTT
cdr3_aa: CASSKGQGLTEAFF

j_call: TRBJ1-4
d_call: -
clone_size: -
v_call: TRBV10-3
cdr3_nt: TGTGCCATCAGTGGAACAGGGTACGAACTGTTTTTT
cdr3_aa: CAISGTGYELFF

j_call: TRBJ1-5
d_call: -
clone_size: -
v_call: TRBV28
cdr3_nt: TGTGCCAGCAGTTTTCGGTGGCAGCCCCAGCATTTT
cdr3_aa: CASSFRWQPQHF

j_call: TRBJ2-7
d_call: -
clone_size: -
v_call: TRBV19
cdr3_nt: TGTGCCAGTAGTCCGAAGAAGGGGAACTACTACGAGCAGTACTTC
cdr3_aa: CASSPKKGNYYEQYF

j_call: TRBJ2-2
d_call: -
clone_size: -
v_call: TRBV6-5
cdr3_nt: TGTGCCAGCAGTTACTCCATGGGGGGGAACACCGGGGAGCTGTTTTTT
cdr3_aa: CASSYSMGGNTGELFF

j_call: TRBJ2-1
d_call: -
clone_size: -
v_call: TRBV27
cdr3_nt: TGTGCCAGCAATCTTCAGGGGGCGGGGGTCAATGAGCAGTTCTTC
cdr3_aa: CASNLQGAGVNEQFF

j_call: TRBJ2-1
d_call: -
clone_size: -
v_call: TRBV11-2
cdr3_nt: TGTGCCAGCAGCTTTATGGGGGGGGCATTAGGAAATGAGCAGTTCTTC
cdr3_aa: CASSFMGGALGNEQFF

j_call: TRBJ1-1
d_call: -
clone_size: -
v_call: TRBV5-6
cdr3_nt: TGTGCCAGCAGCTTGAGGGGGTACGAACCCCGGGGACGTGCTTTCTTT
cdr3_aa: CASSLRGYEPRGRAFF

j_call: TRBJ1-1
d_call: -
clone_size: -
v_call: TRBV13
cdr3_nt: TGTGCCAGCAGCTTTCCGGGGGTTGCCCCAATTAACACTGAAGCTTTCTTT
cdr3_aa: CASSFPGVAPINTEAFF

j_call: TRBJ1-4
d_call: TRBD1
clone_size: -
v_call: TRBV7-6
cdr3_nt: TGTGCCAGCAGCTTGGGGATCCTGACAGGGCCTAATGAAAAACTGTTTTTT
cdr3_aa: CASSLGILTGPNEKLFF

j_call: TRBJ2-2
d_call: -
clone_size: -
v_call: TRBV15
cdr3_nt: TGTGCCACCAGCACCCACGCCGGAGAGGAGCTGTTTTTT
cdr3_aa: CATSTHAGEELFF

j_call: TRBJ2-2
d_call: -
clone_size: once
v_call: TRBV4-1
cdr3_nt: TGCGCCAGCAGCTCCAGGGTTGCGGGGGAGCTGTTTTTT
cdr3_aa: CASSSRVAGELFF

j_call: TRBJ2-7
d_call: -
clone_size: -
v_call: TRBV4-3
cdr3_nt: TGCGCCAGCAGCTTCCTCGAGGGCTACGAGCAGTACTTC
cdr3_aa: CASSFLEGYEQYF

j_call: TRBJ1-1
d_call: TRBD1
clone_size: -
v_call: TRBV7-9
cdr3_nt: TGTGCCAGCAGCCCAGGGACAGGGATGTCTGAAGCTTTCTTT
cdr3_aa: CASSPGTGMSEAFF

j_call: TRBJ1-6
d_call: TRBD1
clone_size: -
v_call: TRBV4-2
cdr3_nt: TGTGCCAGCAGCGAGACAGGGGGAATTGGTTCACCCCTCCACTTT
cdr3_aa: CASSETGGIGSPLHF

j_call: TRBJ2-7
d_call: -
clone_size: -
v_call: TRBV6-5
cdr3_nt: TGTGCCAGCAGTTACTCGACAGGCGCCTACGAGCAGTACTTC
cdr3_aa: CASSYSTGAYEQYF

j_call: TRBJ2-1
d_call: -
clone_size: once
v_call: TRBV4-3
cdr3_nt: TGCGCCAGCAGCCAAGGGATTTCACGAAGGCCCCTCGGGGAGCAGTTCTTC
cdr3_aa: CASSQGISRRPLGEQFF